Detailed here is one T cell receptor (beta chain). These data are taken from a study of blood T cell repertoires in COVID-19. Study details: Whether acute or convalescent, the COVID-19 samples came from the United States, Italy and Spain. The analysed material was cDNA or gDNA that came from T cells, B-cell-depleted T cells, or PBMCs.

In the authors' workflow: Reference gene primer amplification gave nucleated cell count estimates. Only in-frame clones appear in the TCRdb table, and some are missing; sequencing was by immunoSEQ multiplex PCR. The V and J calls and clone size were taken over from that table, and D and trimming were inferred from the DNA. The table lists about 94,000 clones, 80% to 85% of them singletons. CDR1 and CDR2 from the germline V gene are MGHRA and YSYEKL. V was shortened by 4 bases and J by 6 bases, with 16 bases between the two germline ends. The CDR3 is made up of 16 amino acids. The source of this sequence is a man aged 55 to 70 with acute or convalescent COVID-19. Sample: peripheral blood. The chain is built from TRBV4-1 and TRBJ1-6; D is possibly TRBD1 (5 bases). The CDR3 protein is CASSLGQGLSNSPLHF. The CDR3 DNA sequence: TGCGCCAGCAGCCTTGGCCAGGGTTTGAGTAATTCACCCCTCCACTTT.